What follows is one T cell receptor beta chain and its context. As originally analysed: Estimates of nucleated cell counts were drawn from the amplification of reference gene primers. Produced via immunoSEQ multiplex PCR; TCRdb's table is partial and in-frame only. Clone size and the V and J calls come from that table; the DNA yielded D and trimming. The table shows some 430,000 clones, with about 90% occurring only once. CDR1 and CDR2 (germline): MNHEY, SVGAGI. The CDR3 is 13 residues long. The ends were cut back, 6 bases at V and 1 base at J, with 9 bases in the middle. This sample was included in a study of blood T cell repertoires in COVID-19. Across the study: T cells, B-cell-depleted T cells, or PBMCs provided the cDNA or gDNA that served as material.

In Cohort 3, a recovered donor had either two negative PCRs, clearance, or symptom resolution. This receptor was taken from a man aged 18 to 30 who had recovered from COVID-19. The sample taken for sequencing was PBMCs or T cells enriched from blood (not recorded which). The rearrangement links TRBV6-5 to TRBJ1-1; D gene uncertain. CDR3 region: CASRQVGNTEAFF. The CDR3 DNA reads TGTGCCAGCAGACAAGTTGGGAACACTGAAGCTTTCTTT.